Detailed here is one TCR beta chain. Its antigen is unidentified. This record belongs to a study of T cell repertoires in cytomegalovirus infection. Study information: HLA-B-restricted CMV epitopes that are well studied, plus recently identified HLA-C-restricted ones, were used by the study. Through public TCR beta signatures, both CMV infection and matching HLA type were indicated.

MiXCR was run by TCRdb on the reads, yielding one entry per CDR3 protein. The sample holds some 900,000 distinct CDR3 sequences, around a third seen once. This CDR3 is built from 14 residues. Per the germline V gene, CDR1 is SGHTA and CDR2 is FQGTGA. The V end lost 2 bases, the J end lost 3 bases, and 11 bases lay between the germline ends. Study-wide results and caveats: Within the response measured ex vivo, HLA-C-restricted CMV-specific TCR beta clonotypes were dominant.

The receptor comes from a human donor in good health (CMV status not recorded). Some clones in this sample may be carry-over from other donors' samples. This sequence joins TRBV7-3 and TRBJ2-7, with D possibly TRBD2 on 5 matching bases. The sequences come from cultured CD8+ T cells from PBMCs, collected from culture after CMV antigen stimulation. The CDR3, as DNA: TGTGCCAGCAGCTTAGTGGAGGTCTACTACGAGCAGTACTTC. Encoded protein: CASSLVEVYYEQYF. The full variable domain, its missing parts supplied by reference TRBV7-3 and TRBJ2-7, is GAGVSQTPSNKVTEKGKYVELRCDPISGHTALYWYRQSLGQGPEFLIYFQGTGAADDSGLPNDRFFAVRPEGSVSTLKIQRTERGDSAVYLCASSLVEVYYEQYFGPGTRLTVT.